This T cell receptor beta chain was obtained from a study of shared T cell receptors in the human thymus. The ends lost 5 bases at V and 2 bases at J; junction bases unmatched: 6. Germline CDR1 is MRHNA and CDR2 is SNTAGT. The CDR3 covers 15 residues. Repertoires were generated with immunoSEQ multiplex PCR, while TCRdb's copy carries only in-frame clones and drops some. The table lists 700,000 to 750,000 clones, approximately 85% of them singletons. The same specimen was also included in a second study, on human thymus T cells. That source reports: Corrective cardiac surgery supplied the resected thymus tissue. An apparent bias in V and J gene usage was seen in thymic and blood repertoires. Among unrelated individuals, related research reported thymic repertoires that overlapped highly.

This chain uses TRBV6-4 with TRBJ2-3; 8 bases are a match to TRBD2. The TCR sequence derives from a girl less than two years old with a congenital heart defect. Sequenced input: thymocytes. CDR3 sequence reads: CASSRAGGTTDTQYF. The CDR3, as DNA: TGTGCCAGCAGTCGGGCGGGGGGCACCACAGATACGCAGTATTTT.